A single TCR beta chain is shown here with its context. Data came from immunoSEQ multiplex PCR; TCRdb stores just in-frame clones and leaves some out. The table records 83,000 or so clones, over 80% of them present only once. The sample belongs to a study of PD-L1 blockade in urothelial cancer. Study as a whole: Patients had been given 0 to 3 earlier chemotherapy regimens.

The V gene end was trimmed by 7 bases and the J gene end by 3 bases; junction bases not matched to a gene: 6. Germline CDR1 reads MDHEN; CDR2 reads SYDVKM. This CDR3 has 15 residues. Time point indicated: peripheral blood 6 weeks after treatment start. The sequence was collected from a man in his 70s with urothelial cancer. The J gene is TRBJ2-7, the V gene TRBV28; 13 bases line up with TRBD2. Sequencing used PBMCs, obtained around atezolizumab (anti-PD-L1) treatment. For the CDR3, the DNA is TGTGCCAGCACCTCAGGACTAGCGGGAGTCTACGAGCAGTACTTC. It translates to CASTSGLAGVYEQYF.